This TCR beta chain is drawn from a study of T cell repertoires in cytomegalovirus infection. Whole-study context: Both a matching HLA type and CMV infection were indicated by public TCR beta signatures.

As regards this clonotype: What it recognizes is unknown. An end of the junction does not agree with germline; a read error may underlie this.

TCRdb analysed the reads with MiXCR anew, one entry per CDR3 protein. There are 560,000 or so distinct CDR3 sequences in the sample; more than 15% occur only once, and 20% to 30% lies in the top ten. The CDR3 extends over 20 amino acids. Germline V gene sequence: CDR1 SGDLS, CDR2 YYNGEE. Study-level findings and limits: Summed public TCR beta family frequency identified CMV carriers bearing the relevant HLA. In two of eight donors, the top clonotype was HLA-C-restricted CMV-specific.

This TCR was recovered from a human donor in good health (CMV status not recorded). Some clones in this sample may be carry-over from other donors' samples. The J gene is TRBJ2-1, the V gene TRBV9; 8 bases are a match to TRBD2. Sequencing input: CD8+ T cells from PBMCs. CDR3 DNA sequence: TGTGCCAGCAGCGTAGAAGGGGGGGGGGTCTGGACTAGCAACGCCAATGAGAAGTTCTTC. The encoded protein is CASSVEGGGVWTSNANEKFF.